This TCR beta chain was sequenced during a study of blood T cell repertoires in COVID-19. About the research overall: The cDNA or gDNA used as material had been derived from T cells, B-cell-depleted T cells, or PBMCs.

V shed 4 bases and J shed 8 bases, with 18 bases lying between them. CDR1 is GTSNPN, CDR2 SVGIG, per germline (reference sequence). The CDR3 has 14 residues. Seattle participants joined during active infection and were tracked over time. The assay was immunoSEQ multiplex PCR, and TCRdb's table has in-frame clones only and misses some. The table includes 250,000 to 350,000 clones, around nine tenths detected once. Specimen: peripheral blood. This receptor was identified in a woman aged 25 to 39 with COVID-19, enrolled during active disease. The chain links TRBV30 to TRBJ1-5; TRBD1 might be the D (5 bases). CDR3 sequence: CAWKSGVGTEPQHF. CDR3 in DNA: TGTGCCTGGAAAAGCGGGGTGGGGACGGAGCCCCAGCATTTT.